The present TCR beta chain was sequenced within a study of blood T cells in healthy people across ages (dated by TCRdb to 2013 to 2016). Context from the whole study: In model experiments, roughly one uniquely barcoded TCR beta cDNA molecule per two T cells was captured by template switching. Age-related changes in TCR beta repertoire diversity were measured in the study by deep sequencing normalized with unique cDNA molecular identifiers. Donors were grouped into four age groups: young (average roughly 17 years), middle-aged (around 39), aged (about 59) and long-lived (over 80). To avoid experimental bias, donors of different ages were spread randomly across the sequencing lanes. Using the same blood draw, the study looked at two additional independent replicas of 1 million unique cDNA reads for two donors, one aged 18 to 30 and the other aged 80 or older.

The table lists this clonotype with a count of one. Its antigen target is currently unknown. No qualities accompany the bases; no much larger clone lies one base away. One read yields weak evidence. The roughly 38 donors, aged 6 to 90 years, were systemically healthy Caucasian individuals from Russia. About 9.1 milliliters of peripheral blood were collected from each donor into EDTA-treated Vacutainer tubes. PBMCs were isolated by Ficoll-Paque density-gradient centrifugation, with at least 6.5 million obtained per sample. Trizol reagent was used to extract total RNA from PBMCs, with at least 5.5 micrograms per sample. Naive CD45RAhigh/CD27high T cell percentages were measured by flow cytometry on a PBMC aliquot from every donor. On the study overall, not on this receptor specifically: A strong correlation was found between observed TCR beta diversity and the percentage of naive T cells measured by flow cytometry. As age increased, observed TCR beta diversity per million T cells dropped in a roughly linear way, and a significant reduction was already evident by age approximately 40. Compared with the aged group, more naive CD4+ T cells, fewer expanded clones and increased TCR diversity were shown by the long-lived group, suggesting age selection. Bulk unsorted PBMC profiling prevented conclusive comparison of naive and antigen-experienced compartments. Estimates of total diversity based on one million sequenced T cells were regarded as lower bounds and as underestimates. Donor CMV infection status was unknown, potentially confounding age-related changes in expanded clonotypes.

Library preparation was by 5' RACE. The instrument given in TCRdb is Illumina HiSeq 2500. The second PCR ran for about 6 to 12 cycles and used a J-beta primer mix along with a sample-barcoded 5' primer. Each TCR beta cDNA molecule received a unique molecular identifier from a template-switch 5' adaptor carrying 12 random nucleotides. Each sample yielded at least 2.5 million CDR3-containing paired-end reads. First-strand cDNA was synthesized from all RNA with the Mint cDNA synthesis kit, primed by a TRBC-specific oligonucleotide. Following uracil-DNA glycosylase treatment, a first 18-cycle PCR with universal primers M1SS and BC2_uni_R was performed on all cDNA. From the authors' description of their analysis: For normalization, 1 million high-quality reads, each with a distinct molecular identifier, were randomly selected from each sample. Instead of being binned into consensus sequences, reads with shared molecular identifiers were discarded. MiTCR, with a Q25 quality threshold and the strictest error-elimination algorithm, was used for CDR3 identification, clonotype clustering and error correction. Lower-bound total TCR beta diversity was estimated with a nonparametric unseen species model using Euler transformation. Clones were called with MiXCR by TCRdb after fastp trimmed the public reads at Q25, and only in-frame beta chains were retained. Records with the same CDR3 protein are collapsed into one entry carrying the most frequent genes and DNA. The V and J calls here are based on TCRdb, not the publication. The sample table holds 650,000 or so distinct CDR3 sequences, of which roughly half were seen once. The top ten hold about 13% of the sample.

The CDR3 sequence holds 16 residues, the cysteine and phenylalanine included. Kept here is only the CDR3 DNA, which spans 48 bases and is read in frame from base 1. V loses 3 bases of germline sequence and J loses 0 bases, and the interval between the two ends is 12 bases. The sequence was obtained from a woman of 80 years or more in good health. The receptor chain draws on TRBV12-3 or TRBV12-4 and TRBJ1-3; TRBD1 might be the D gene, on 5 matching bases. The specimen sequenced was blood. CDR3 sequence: CASSLRDGVSGNTIYF. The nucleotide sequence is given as TGTGCCAGCAGTTTGAGGGACGGCGTCTCTGGAAACACCATATATTTT.